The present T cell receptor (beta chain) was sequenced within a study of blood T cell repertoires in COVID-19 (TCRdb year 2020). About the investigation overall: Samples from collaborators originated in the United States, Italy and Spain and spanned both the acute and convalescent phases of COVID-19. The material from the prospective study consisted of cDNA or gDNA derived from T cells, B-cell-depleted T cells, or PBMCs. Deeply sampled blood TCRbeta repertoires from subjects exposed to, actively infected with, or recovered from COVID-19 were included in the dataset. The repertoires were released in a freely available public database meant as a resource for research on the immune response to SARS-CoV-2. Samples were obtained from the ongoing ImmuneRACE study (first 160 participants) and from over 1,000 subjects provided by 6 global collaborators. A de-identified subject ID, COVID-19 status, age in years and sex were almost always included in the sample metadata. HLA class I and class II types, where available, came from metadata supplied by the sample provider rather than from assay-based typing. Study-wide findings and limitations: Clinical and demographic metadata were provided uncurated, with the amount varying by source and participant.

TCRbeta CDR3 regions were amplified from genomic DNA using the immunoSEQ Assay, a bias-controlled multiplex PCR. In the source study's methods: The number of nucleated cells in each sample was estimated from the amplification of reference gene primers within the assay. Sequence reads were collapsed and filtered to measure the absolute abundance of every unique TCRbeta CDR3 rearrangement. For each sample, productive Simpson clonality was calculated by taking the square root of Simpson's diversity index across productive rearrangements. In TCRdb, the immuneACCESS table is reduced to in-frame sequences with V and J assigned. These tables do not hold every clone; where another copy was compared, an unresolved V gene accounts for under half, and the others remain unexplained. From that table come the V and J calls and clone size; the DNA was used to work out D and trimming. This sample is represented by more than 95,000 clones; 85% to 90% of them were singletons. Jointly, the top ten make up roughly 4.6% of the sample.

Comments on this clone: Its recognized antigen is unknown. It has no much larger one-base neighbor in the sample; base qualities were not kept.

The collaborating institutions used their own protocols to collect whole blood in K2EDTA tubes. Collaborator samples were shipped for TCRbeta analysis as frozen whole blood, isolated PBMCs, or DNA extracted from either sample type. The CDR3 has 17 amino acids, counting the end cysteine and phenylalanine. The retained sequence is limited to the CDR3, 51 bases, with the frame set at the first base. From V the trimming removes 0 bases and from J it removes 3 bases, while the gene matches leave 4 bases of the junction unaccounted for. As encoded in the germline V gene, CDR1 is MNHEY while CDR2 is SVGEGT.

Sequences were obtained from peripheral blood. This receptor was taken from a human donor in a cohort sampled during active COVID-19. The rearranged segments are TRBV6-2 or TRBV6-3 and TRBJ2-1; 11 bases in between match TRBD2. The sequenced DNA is TGTGCCAGCAGTTACTCCGTCCTAGCGGGGGGCTACAATGAGCAGTTCTTC. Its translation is CASSYSVLAGGYNEQFF.